Listed below are T cell receptor beta chains from one sample, sequenced in a study of blood T cell repertoires in COVID-19. Clones were read by immunoSEQ multiplex PCR, and TCRdb kept only the in-frame ones, dropping some. Of roughly 430,000 clones in the sample, around 90% were seen once. Sequencing was done on a sample of PBMCs or T cells enriched from blood (not recorded which). All receptors come from a woman in her thirties or forties with acute COVID-19. Both conserved end residues are part of each CDR3. Fields, in order: clone size, J gene, D gene, V gene, CDR3 protein, CDR3 DNA. The D gene is left open where the match is weak. Expanded clones are given a class, and other clones once, few, many or no size at all.

size: .; J: TRBJ1-4; D: .; V: TRBV10-2; CDR3: CASRNADRKLFF; DNA: TGCGCCAGCAGAAACGCTGACAGAAAACTGTTTTTT
size: .; J: TRBJ1-2; D: .; V: TRBV3-1/TRBV3-2; CDR3: CASSEGGDGYTF; DNA: TGTGCCAGCAGCGAAGGGGGGGATGGCTACACCTTC
size: .; J: TRBJ1-5; D: TRBD1; V: TRBV6-5; CDR3: CASRATQGEVQPQHF; DNA: TGTGCCAGCAGAGCAACCCAGGGGGAGGTACAGCCCCAGCATTTT
size: once; J: TRBJ1-2; D: TRBD1; V: TRBV6-6; CDR3: CASNDRVGYTF; DNA: TGTGCCAGCAACGACAGGGTCGGCTACACCTTC
size: .; J: TRBJ2-7; D: TRBD1; V: TRBV4-1; CDR3: CASSQDNRGPAYEQYF; DNA: TGCGCCAGCAGCCAAGATAACAGGGGCCCAGCCTACGAGCAGTACTTC
size: once; J: TRBJ2-3; D: .; V: TRBV27; CDR3: CASSLFYTDTQYF; DNA: TGTGCCAGCAGTTTATTCTACACAGATACGCAGTATTTT
size: .; J: TRBJ2-5; D: .; V: TRBV11-2; CDR3: CASGSGETQYF; DNA: TGTGCCAGCGGCTCAGGAGAGACCCAGTACTTC
size: few; J: TRBJ2-1; D: TRBD1; V: TRBV15; CDR3: CATSSGQGVTNEQFF; DNA: TGTGCCACCAGCAGCGGACAGGGAGTGACCAATGAGCAGTTCTTC
size: .; J: TRBJ2-1; D: TRBD2; V: TRBV5-1; CDR3: CASSNSGGAYNEQFF; DNA: TGCGCCAGCAGCAATAGCGGGGGGGCCTACAATGAGCAGTTCTTC
size: .; J: TRBJ1-1; D: .; V: TRBV6-2/TRBV6-3; CDR3: CASSLRPGADTEAFF; DNA: TGTGCCAGCAGCCTTAGGCCAGGGGCGGACACTGAAGCTTTCTTT
size: .; J: TRBJ1-1; D: TRBD1; V: TRBV2; CDR3: CASRTRTGMNTEAFF; DNA: TGTGCCAGCAGGACCCGGACAGGCATGAACACTGAAGCTTTCTTT
size: .; J: TRBJ1-5; D: .; V: TRBV5-1; CDR3: CASSLVGGQPQHF; DNA: TGCGCCAGCAGCTTGGTCGGCGGTCAGCCCCAGCATTTT
size: .; J: TRBJ1-2; D: .; V: TRBV5-1; CDR3: CASSPQGDYGYTF; DNA: TGCGCCAGCAGCCCGCAGGGTGACTATGGCTACACCTTC
size: .; J: TRBJ1-1; D: .; V: TRBV5-4; CDR3: CASSLGKWTVTWNTEAFF; DNA: TGTGCCAGCAGCTTAGGGAAATGGACAGTAACCTGGAACACTGAAGCTTTCTTT
size: .; J: TRBJ2-7; D: .; V: TRBV2; CDR3: CASSVRGFSEQYF; DNA: TGTGCCAGCAGTGTACGGGGTTTTAGCGAGCAGTACTTC
size: .; J: TRBJ1-1; D: TRBD1; V: TRBV5-4; CDR3: CASSLGGQGPHTEAFF; DNA: TGTGCCAGCAGTTTAGGGGGACAGGGCCCCCACACTGAAGCTTTCTTT
size: .; J: TRBJ2-6; D: TRBD1; V: TRBV5-8; CDR3: CASSPTRDSSGANVLTF; DNA: TGTGCCAGCAGCCCGACCCGGGACAGTTCTGGGGCCAACGTCCTGACTTTC
size: .; J: TRBJ1-5; D: .; V: TRBV6-5; CDR3: CASSYSSSNQPQHF; DNA: TGTGCCAGCAGTTACTCGAGTAGCAATCAGCCCCAGCATTTT
size: .; J: TRBJ2-7; D: .; V: TRBV5-1; CDR3: CASSLKVQGNSYEQYF; DNA: TGCGCCAGCAGCCTGAAAGTGCAGGGGAACTCCTACGAGCAGTACTTC
size: .; J: TRBJ1-1; D: .; V: TRBV9; CDR3: CASSALGGNTEAFF; DNA: TGTGCCAGCAGCGCTCTGGGGGGTAACACTGAAGCTTTCTTT
size: .; J: TRBJ1-4; D: .; V: TRBV3-1/TRBV3-2; CDR3: CASSSRTPVNEKLFF; DNA: TGTGCCAGCAGCTCCCGGACACCCGTTAATGAAAAACTGTTTTTT
size: .; J: TRBJ2-3; D: TRBD1; V: TRBV4-2; CDR3: CASSQVIGTGGFSDTQYF; DNA: TGTGCCAGCAGCCAAGTCATCGGCACAGGGGGTTTTTCGGATACGCAGTATTTT
size: .; J: TRBJ1-1; D: .; V: TRBV7-2; CDR3: CASSLAWTENTEAFF; DNA: TGTGCCAGCAGCTTAGCCTGGACAGAGAACACTGAAGCTTTCTTT
size: once; J: TRBJ1-2; D: TRBD1; V: TRBV2; CDR3: CASSAPRTGGDYGYTF; DNA: TGTGCCAGCAGCGCACCCCGGACAGGGGGCGACTATGGCTACACCTTC
size: .; J: TRBJ2-2; D: .; V: TRBV7-7; CDR3: CASSLRGGRAELFF; DNA: TGTGCCAGCAGCTTAAGAGGAGGAAGGGCAGAGCTGTTTTTT
size: .; J: TRBJ1-2; D: TRBD1; V: TRBV5-1; CDR3: CASSSLEGGASYGYTF; DNA: TGCGCCAGCAGCTCTCTAGAAGGGGGCGCAAGCTATGGCTACACCTTC
size: .; J: TRBJ2-7; D: TRBD1; V: TRBV5-6; CDR3: CASSLGTEVYEQYF; DNA: TGTGCCAGCAGCTTAGGGACAGAAGTCTACGAGCAGTACTTC
size: .; J: TRBJ2-7; D: .; V: TRBV6-1; CDR3: CASSEKQGDEQYF; DNA: TGTGCCAGCAGTGAAAAACAGGGTGACGAGCAGTACTTC
size: once; J: TRBJ1-5; D: TRBD1; V: TRBV7-6; CDR3: CASSLAWGQNQPQHF; DNA: TGTGCCAGCAGCTTAGCGTGGGGACAGAATCAGCCCCAGCATTTT
size: .; J: TRBJ1-1; D: .; V: TRBV25-1; CDR3: CASSRPGTSIGTEAFF; DNA: TGTGCCAGCAGTCGTCCCGGGACATCAATAGGGACTGAAGCTTTCTTT
size: .; J: TRBJ1-5; D: .; V: TRBV11-2; CDR3: CASSTIEPEPQHF; DNA: TGTGCCAGCAGCACCATTGAGCCCGAGCCCCAGCATTTT
size: .; J: TRBJ2-5; D: TRBD2; V: TRBV24-1; CDR3: CATSGGTSGMGAETQYF; DNA: TGTGCCACCAGTGGAGGGACTAGCGGAATGGGGGCAGAGACCCAGTACTTC
size: .; J: TRBJ1-1; D: TRBD1; V: TRBV30; CDR3: CAAWTGGLTEAFF; DNA: TGTGCCGCCTGGACAGGGGGCTTGACTGAAGCTTTCTTT
size: .; J: TRBJ2-1; D: .; V: TRBV7-7; CDR3: CASSLERGRDNEQFF; DNA: TGTGCCAGCAGCTTAGAACGGGGTAGGGACAATGAGCAGTTCTTC
size: .; J: TRBJ2-7; D: .; V: TRBV5-1; CDR3: CASSDTGSSYEQYF; DNA: TGCGCCAGCAGCGATACGGGGTCCTCCTACGAGCAGTACTTC
size: once; J: TRBJ2-7; D: TRBD2; V: TRBV3-1/TRBV3-2; CDR3: CASSLQTSGSEQYF; DNA: TGTGCCAGCAGCCTCCAAACTAGCGGGTCCGAGCAGTACTTC
size: .; J: TRBJ2-4; D: .; V: TRBV6-1; CDR3: CASSDRGKAKNIQYF; DNA: TGTGCCAGCAGTGACAGGGGCAAAGCCAAAAACATTCAGTACTTC
size: .; J: TRBJ2-3; D: .; V: TRBV5-1; CDR3: CASSRGGDTQYF; DNA: TGCGCCAGCAGCCGAGGAGGAGATACGCAGTATTTT
size: once; J: TRBJ1-3; D: TRBD1; V: TRBV6-5; CDR3: CASRDRELRNTIYF; DNA: TGTGCCAGCAGAGACAGGGAGTTGAGAAACACCATATATTTT
size: .; J: TRBJ1-4; D: TRBD1; V: TRBV19; CDR3: CASSAGTGHEKLFF; DNA: TGTGCCAGTAGTGCCGGGACAGGTCATGAAAAACTGTTTTTT
size: .; J: TRBJ2-2; D: TRBD2; V: TRBV27; CDR3: CASSGPSGGSSGELFF; DNA: TGTGCCAGCAGTGGCCCTAGCGGGGGGTCGAGCGGGGAGCTGTTTTTT
size: once; J: TRBJ1-2; D: TRBD1; V: TRBV2; CDR3: CASNLPRGGDRDTNYGYTF; DNA: TGTGCCAGCAATCTCCCCCGGGGAGGGGACAGGGACACCAACTATGGCTACACCTTC
size: .; J: TRBJ2-2; D: .; V: TRBV6-5; CDR3: CASRSGADTGELFF; DNA: TGTGCCAGCAGGTCAGGGGCGGACACCGGGGAGCTGTTTTTT
size: .; J: TRBJ1-4; D: .; V: TRBV7-9; CDR3: CASSLAGGNEKLFF; DNA: TGTGCCAGCAGCTTAGCGGGGGGTAATGAAAAACTGTTTTTT
size: .; J: TRBJ1-3; D: TRBD1; V: TRBV5-4; CDR3: CASSEGAVGNTIYF; DNA: TGTGCCAGCAGCGAGGGGGCGGTGGGAAACACCATATATTTT
size: .; J: TRBJ1-4; D: TRBD1; V: TRBV6-5; CDR3: CASSYTGTGNEKLFF; DNA: TGTGCCAGCAGTTACACAGGGACAGGAAATGAAAAACTGTTTTTT
size: once; J: TRBJ1-3; D: .; V: TRBV29-1; CDR3: CSVEVAGGNTIYF; DNA: TGCAGCGTTGAAGTCGCAGGGGGAAACACCATATATTTT
size: .; J: TRBJ2-3; D: .; V: TRBV7-9; CDR3: CASSFIGGRDTQYF; DNA: TGTGCCAGCAGCTTCATCGGGGGGCGAGATACGCAGTATTTT
size: .; J: TRBJ1-6; D: TRBD1; V: TRBV7-6; CDR3: CASSLGQGRNSPLHF; DNA: TGTGCCAGCAGCTTAGGACAGGGGAGAAATTCACCCCTCCACTTT
size: .; J: TRBJ1-1; D: .; V: TRBV10-3; CDR3: CAIRLETENTEAFF; DNA: TGTGCCATCAGGCTCGAAACAGAGAACACTGAAGCTTTCTTT
size: .; J: TRBJ1-5; D: .; V: TRBV27; CDR3: CASSFQPTGMPQHF; DNA: TGTGCCAGCAGTTTTCAACCGACGGGGATGCCCCAGCATTTT
size: .; J: TRBJ1-5; D: TRBD1; V: TRBV19; CDR3: CASLGQNNQPQHF; DNA: TGTGCCAGTCTGGGACAGAACAATCAGCCCCAGCATTTT
size: .; J: TRBJ2-7; D: .; V: TRBV21-1; CDR3: CASSKGGAVNEPPTYEQYF; DNA: TGTGCCAGCAGCAAAGGGGGCGCAGTGAACGAGCCCCCTACCTACGAGCAGTACTTC
size: .; J: TRBJ2-5; D: .; V: TRBV5-1; CDR3: CASSVHIQETQYF; DNA: TGCGCCAGCAGCGTCCACATACAAGAGACCCAGTACTTC
size: .; J: TRBJ1-2; D: .; V: TRBV25-1; CDR3: CASSDLYHYGYTF; DNA: TGTGCCAGCAGTGACCTATACCACTATGGCTACACCTTC
size: .; J: TRBJ2-7; D: TRBD1; V: TRBV5-4; CDR3: CASMRQGAGYEQYF; DNA: TGTGCCAGCATGCGACAGGGGGCAGGCTACGAGCAGTACTTC